The 30 T cell receptor beta chains presented below share a single source sample, sequenced in a study of blood T cell repertoires in COVID-19. The repertoire was sequenced with immunoSEQ multiplex PCR; TCRdb's copy has only in-frame clones and lacks some. The data contain hundreds of thousands of clones, nearly 85% of them singletons. The sequenced sample was peripheral blood. Receptors were obtained from a woman between 25 and 40 years old with COVID-19, enrolled during active disease.

The chain carries TRBV11-2 and TRBJ2-1, with D uncertain. Germline CDR1 is SGHAT and CDR2 is FQNNGV. The V and J ends lost 2 bases and 6 bases respectively, with 5 bases between them. CDR3 length: 12 amino acids. The CDR3 reads CASSLRLNEQFF. The DNA of the CDR3 is TGTGCCAGCAGCTTAAGACTCAATGAGCAGTTCTTC.

V is TRBV6-5 and J is TRBJ1-1; 8 bases line up with TRBD1. The CDR3 consists of 14 residues. V shed 6 bases, J shed 5 bases, and the junction held 8 bases outside the gene matches. Germline V lookup: CDR1 MNHEY, CDR2 SVGAGI. The CDR3, as DNA: TGTGCCAGCAGCGGGGACAGGCACGGGACTGAAGCTTTCTTT. Protein sequence: CASSGDRHGTEAFF.

The chain recombines TRBV10-3 with TRBJ1-2; D is ambiguous. Germline V CDR1 and CDR2: ENHRY, SYGVKD. V was pared by 11 bases and J by 2 bases, with 15 bases between. The CDR3 extends over 13 amino acids. CDR3 residues: CASIPGPNYGYTF. The CDR3, as DNA: TGTGCCTCGATCCCGGGTCCCAACTATGGCTACACCTTC.

A single count supports this clone. The J gene is TRBJ1-2, the V gene TRBV5-6, with no clear D. V was shortened by 4 bases and J by 2 bases, with 9 bases between the two germline ends. The germline V gene has CDR1 SGHDT and CDR2 YYEEEE. The CDR3 sequence is 13 residues long. CDR3: CASSGRANYGYTF. CDR3 bases: TGTGCCAGCAGCGGGAGGGCGAACTATGGCTACACCTTC.

V usage is TRBV5-1 and J usage is TRBJ2-1; 11 bases line up with TRBD1. V lost 0 bases, J lost 4 bases, and 6 bases stayed unmatched. The CDR3 length is 17 residues. CDR1 is SGHRS, CDR2 YFSETQ, per germline. CDR3 sequence: CASSLAPGTGGYNEQFF. The DNA for the CDR3 is TGCGCCAGCAGCTTGGCCCCCGGGACAGGGGGATACAATGAGCAGTTCTTC.

V gene TRBV28 combines with J gene TRBJ1-3; D gene unclear. The CDR3 extends over 16 amino acids. V was shortened by 1 base and J by 3 bases, with 13 bases between the two germline ends. The germline V gene has CDR1 MDHEN and CDR2 SYDVKM. CDR3 DNA sequence: TGTGCCAGCAGTTTATTGTCGGGGTCGGGTGGAAACACCATATATTTT. Translating it yields CASSLLSGSGGNTIYF.

V and J are TRBV7-2 and TRBJ2-3, with 10 positions matching TRBD1. The CDR3 runs to 15 residues. The trim removed 5 bases at V and 0 bases at J, leaving 2 bases unmatched. Per the germline V gene, CDR1 is SGHTA and CDR2 is FQGNSA. This CDR3 is CASSQDRGSTDTQYF. In DNA form, the CDR3 reads TGTGCCAGCAGCCAGGACAGGGGGAGCACAGATACGCAGTATTTT.

This clone was counted once. The rearrangement links TRBV12-3 or TRBV12-4 to TRBJ2-5; D uncertain. V shed 3 bases and J shed 2 bases, with 7 bases lying between them. CDR3 length equals 13 residues. The CDR3 region has the DNA TGTGCCAGCAGTTTCTGGCAGCAAGAGACCCAGTACTTC. It specifies CASSFWQQETQYF.

The V and J genes are TRBV7-9 and TRBJ2-1; 7 bases are a match to TRBD2. Germline V gene sequence: CDR1 SEHNR, CDR2 FQNEAQ (reference sequence). The CDR3 totals 14 residues. V gave up 5 bases and J gave up 9 bases; unmatched junction bases: 10. The CDR3 sequence is CASSRPGSSGEQFF. Written as DNA, the CDR3 is TGTGCCAGCAGCCGTCCAGGATCTAGCGGTGAGCAGTTCTTC.

This sequence joins TRBV14 and TRBJ2-1; D perhaps matches TRBD2 (6 bases). CDR3 length: 18 residues. The V gene's germline CDR1 is SGHDN and CDR2 FVKESK. V shed 0 bases and J shed 0 bases, with 15 bases lying between them. CDR3 region: CASSQDLSGRSSYNEQFF. The CDR3 nucleotides read TGTGCCAGCAGCCAAGATCTTAGCGGTCGAAGCTCCTACAATGAGCAGTTCTTC.

This clone has only a few counts. The chain has TRBV9 and TRBJ1-2; 11 nucleotides match TRBD1. V gave up 3 bases and J gave up 7 bases; unmatched junction bases: 8. The CDR3 has 15 residues. Looked up from germline, CDR1 is SGDLS and CDR2 is YYNGEE. The CDR3 region has the DNA TGTGCCAGCAGCGCCTGGACAGGGGGCGAGGGTGGCTACACCTTC. Its translation: CASSAWTGGEGGYTF. Using reference TRBV9 and TRBJ1-2 for the parts outside the CDR3, the full variable domain is DSGVTQTPKHLITATGQRVTLRCSPRSGDLSVYWYQQSLDQGLQFLIQYYNGEERAKGNILERFSAQQFPDLHSELNLSSLELGDSALYFCASSAWTGGEGGYTFGSGTRLTVV.

This clone was observed a handful of times. This chain links TRBV7-8 with TRBJ2-1; the match to TRBD2 covers 8 bases. The ends lost 1 base at V and 10 bases at J; junction bases unmatched: 9. Germline CDR1 and CDR2: SGHVS and FQNEAQ. CDR3 size: 15 residues. Here the CDR3 reads CASSLGLARIGEQFF. The CDR3 DNA reads as TGTGCCAGCAGCTTAGGACTAGCGCGCATAGGGGAGCAGTTCTTC.

Details on this clone: Other nucleotide sequences from this sample produce the same CDR3. The rearrangement uses TRBV5-1 and TRBJ1-1, with D tentatively TRBD1 (5 bases). V dropped 2 bases and J dropped 0 bases, with 11 bases sitting between them. The length of the CDR3 is 15 residues. Germline lookup yields CDR1 SGHRS and CDR2 YFSETQ. CDR3 region: CASSLGRGMNTEAFF. The CDR3 nucleotides read TGCGCCAGCAGCTTAGGGAGGGGCATGAACACTGAAGCTTTCTTT. Together with reference TRBV5-1 and TRBJ1-1, the CDR3 gives the full variable domain: KAGVTQTPRYLIKTRGQQVTLSCSPISGHRSVSWYQQTPGQGLQFLFEYFSETQRNKGNFPGRFSGRQFSNSRSEMNVSTLELGDSALYLCASSLGRGMNTEAFFGQGTRLTVV.

This chain joins TRBV6-5 and TRBJ1-2, with 8 bases matching TRBD1. CDR3 length equals 15 residues. Germline CDR1 reads MNHEY; CDR2 reads SVGAGI. Losses at the gene ends were 6 bases for V and 8 bases for J; bases not matched to a gene: 14. The CDR3: CASSSGQGFGSGYTF. The CDR3 bases are TGTGCCAGCAGCTCCGGACAGGGCTTTGGGAGCGGCTACACCTTC.

The chain carries TRBV9 and TRBJ1-2; D uncertain. Trimming left V 3 bases short and J 0 bases short, with 3 bases between. CDR1 SGDLS and CDR2 YYNGEE come from the germline V gene. This CDR3 is built from 12 residues. CDR3 nucleotide sequence: TGTGCCAGCAGCGCATCTAACTATGGCTACACCTTC. It encodes CASSASNYGYTF.

Of note for this clone: One end of the junction fails to match germline, which may point to a read error. The chain has TRBV3-1 (or the pseudogene TRBV3-2) and TRBJ2-4; TRBD2 might be the D (5 bases). The CDR3 length is 12 residues. In germline, CDR1 is LGHDT, CDR2 YNNKEL (reference sequence). The CDR3 sequence is CASSPRQRPRDF. The DNA for the CDR3 is TGTGCCAGCAGCCCAAGACAAAGACCGAGGGACTTC.

Here the CDR3 DNA reads TGTGCCAGCAGTGTAGGGGACAGGGAACCTGGAAACACCATATATTTT. Amino acids: CASSVGDREPGNTIYF. The chain recombines TRBV6-1 with TRBJ1-3, with 9 bases that match TRBD1. CDR3 length: 16 amino acids. Germline lookup yields CDR1 MNHNS and CDR2 SASEGT. The trim removed 4 bases at V and 2 bases at J, leaving 6 bases unmatched.

This clone has more than one count but fewer than ten. The DNA of the CDR3 is TGCGCCAGCAGCTTTGACCCCGGGAGGGCCTACGAGCAGTACTTC. Translating gives CASSFDPGRAYEQYF. The rearrangement links TRBV5-1 to TRBJ2-7, with 8 bases identical to TRBD2. The CDR3 totals 15 residues. Germline V CDR1 and CDR2: SGHRS, YFSETQ. The V and J ends lost 2 bases and 2 bases, in that order; junction bases with no gene match: 6.

V is TRBV27 and J is TRBJ2-7, with D possibly matching TRBD2 (5 bases). The CDR3 extends over 17 amino acids. Deletions cut 4 bases from V and 3 bases from J, with 22 bases between. The germline V gene has CDR1 MNHEY and CDR2 SMNVEV (reference sequence). Here the CDR3 DNA reads TGTGCCAGCAGTTCAGGCGGTTGGGCGGGCCGACTCTACGAGCAGTACTTC. It yields the protein CASSSGGWAGRLYEQYF.

This clone has a handful of counts. The chain couples TRBV27 to TRBJ1-2, with 10 positions matching TRBD1. Losses at the gene ends were 2 bases for V and 4 bases for J; bases not matched to a gene: 4. The length of the CDR3 is 15 residues. Germline values: CDR1 MNHEY, CDR2 SMNVEV (reference sequence). The CDR3, as DNA: TGTGCCAGCAGTTTAGGGACAGGGGAGGGCTATGGCTACACCTTC. The encoded protein is CASSLGTGEGYGYTF.

This chain connects TRBV19 to TRBJ2-3; tentatively, D is TRBD2 (6 bases). The V end lost 7 bases, the J end lost 5 bases, and 16 bases lay between the germline ends. The CDR3 runs to 14 residues. Germline CDR1 and CDR2: LNHDA and SQIVND (reference sequence). CDR3 residues: CASTPTRKRDTQYF. Written as DNA, the CDR3 is TGTGCCAGTACCCCGACTAGGAAAAGAGATACGCAGTATTTT.

The rearrangement joins TRBV5-1 to TRBJ2-3; D not certain. The CDR3 runs 13 residues. The V gene's germline CDR1 is SGHRS and CDR2 YFSETQ. Deletions cut 2 bases from V and 0 bases from J, with 4 bases between. The CDR3 DNA is TGCGCCAGCAGCTTCCTTAGCACAGATACGCAGTATTTT. It codes for CASSFLSTDTQYF.

This clone was seen only a few times. This chain connects TRBV7-8 to TRBJ2-7; 9 bases map to TRBD2. After removal of 1 base from V and 3 bases from J, the junction contained 4 bases not matched to a gene. This CDR3 spans 15 amino acids. Looked up from germline, CDR1 is SGHVS and CDR2 is FQNEAQ. The CDR3 DNA sequence: TGTGCCAGCAGCTTAGGGTCTAGCGGGGACTACGAGCAGTACTTC. Protein product: CASSLGSSGDYEQYF.

This chain uses TRBV19 with TRBJ1-1, with D maybe TRBD1 (5 bases). In germline, CDR1 is LNHDA, CDR2 SQIVND (reference sequence). CDR3 size: 16 residues. The V end lost 1 base, the J end lost 1 base, and 13 bases lay between the germline ends. The CDR3 DNA sequence: TGTGCCAGTAGTATAGTCTGGACACTCTCGAACACTGAAGCTTTCTTT. Protein product: CASSIVWTLSNTEAFF.

The rearrangement links TRBV18 to TRBJ2-7; 12 positions match TRBD2. Germline values: CDR1 KGHSH, CDR2 LQKENI. This CDR3 comprises 15 residues. Trimming removed 3 bases from V and 4 bases from J; junction bases left unmatched: 4. The CDR3 loop is CASSPAGTSGYEQYF. CDR3 nucleotide sequence: TGTGCCAGCTCACCGGCCGGGACTAGCGGGTACGAGCAGTACTTC. The full variable domain, completed using reference TRBV18 and TRBJ2-7, is NAGVMQNPRHLVRRRGQEARLRCSPMKGHSHVYWYRQLPEEGLKFMVYLQKENIIDESGMPKERFSAEFPKEGPSILRIQQVVRGDSAAYFCASSPAGTSGYEQYFGPGTRLTVT.

This chain connects TRBV19 to TRBJ1-1, with D tentatively TRBD1 (6 bases). V was cut by 5 bases and J by 0 bases, with 13 bases left in between. There are 15 residues in the CDR3. The V gene's germline CDR1 is LNHDA and CDR2 SQIVND (reference sequence). Here the CDR3 DNA reads TGTGCCAGTAGTTGGGCAGGGGTCATGAACACTGAAGCTTTCTTT. This sequence encodes CASSWAGVMNTEAFF.

The V call is TRBV24-1, the J call TRBJ2-1; D unclear. The CDR3 is made up of 13 amino acids. V was trimmed by 3 bases and J by 7 bases, leaving 9 bases between them. The germline CDR1 and CDR2 sequences are KGHDR and SFDVKD. The CDR3 DNA is TGTGCCACCAGTGATCCCCCTCGGAATGAGCAGTTCTTC. Translated, it gives CATSDPPRNEQFF.

This chain links TRBV9 with TRBJ1-1; D not resolved. Deletions cut 0 bases from V and 0 bases from J, with 6 bases between. The CDR3 has 14 amino acids. The germline V gene has CDR1 SGDLS and CDR2 YYNGEE. DNA for the CDR3: TGTGCCAGCAGCGTAGGAGCCATGAACACTGAAGCTTTCTTT. It codes for CASSVGAMNTEAFF.

The chain has TRBV7-8 and TRBJ1-4; no reliable D call. V shed 5 bases and J shed 8 bases, with 15 bases lying between them. This CDR3 spans 14 amino acids. Germline-derived CDR1 and CDR2 are SGHVS and FQNEAQ. The CDR3 nucleotides are TGTGCCAGCAGCAGAGAAGAGTCTGAGGAAAAACTGTTTTTT. Translating it yields CASSREESEEKLFF.

The rearrangement joins TRBV12-3 or TRBV12-4 to TRBJ2-7; D is uncertain. V was cut by 0 bases and J by 2 bases, with 5 bases left in between. This CDR3 comprises 13 residues. In nucleotides, the CDR3 is TGTGCCAGCAGTTTAGCGAGGCCCTACGAGCAGTACTTC. It is translated as CASSLARPYEQYF.